What follows are 17 T cell receptor beta chains derived from one specimen sequenced in a study of T cell responses to AZD1222 COVID-19 vaccine. Profiled with immunoSEQ multiplex PCR; TCRdb holds only in-frame clones, not every one. The sample lists some 100,000 clones, approximately 90% seen once, with around a sixth in the top ten. The sample in question was peripheral blood, obtained on day 0 of AZD1222 vaccination. Receptors originate from an adult in good health.

V gene TRBV27 combines with J gene TRBJ2-7; 7 bases map to TRBD2. In germline, CDR1 is MNHEY, CDR2 SMNVEV (reference sequence). J gave up 2 bases and V 5 bases, and 12 bases lay outside the gene matches. The CDR3 contains 16 residues. The CDR3 reads CASSPSTGTITYEQYF. The DNA for the CDR3 is TGTGCCAGCAGTCCAAGTACCGGGACTATCACCTACGAGCAGTACTTC.

The chain is built from TRBV10-3 and TRBJ1-1; TRBD1 matches at 7 bases. CDR3 length equals 15 residues. V trimming: 6 bases; J trimming: 5 bases; junction bases outside the gene matches: 12. CDR1 ENHRY and CDR2 SYGVKD come from the germline V gene. The CDR3 sequence is CAIRPHVDRDTEAFF. The CDR3 nucleotides are TGTGCCATCAGACCGCACGTAGACAGGGATACTGAAGCTTTCTTT.

The chain combines TRBV3-1 (or the pseudogene TRBV3-2) with TRBJ2-2, with D maybe TRBD2 (6 bases). V was trimmed by 8 bases and J by 4 bases, leaving 17 bases between them. The length of the CDR3 is 15 residues. Per the germline V gene, CDR1 is LGHDT and CDR2 is YNNKEL (reference sequence). CDR3 bases: TGTGCCAGCCTCCGGAGGGAAGGAGTCACCGGGGAGCTGTTTTTT. Protein product: CASLRREGVTGELFF.

The chain couples TRBV6-5 to TRBJ2-7, with D perhaps matching TRBD2 (6 bases). Germline CDR1 and CDR2: MNHEY and SVGAGI. The V gene lost 0 bases and the J gene lost 3 bases, with 12 bases spanning the gap. CDR3 length equals 15 residues. CDR3 DNA sequence: TGTGCCAGCAGTTACTCTGGGCAGGGAGGCTACGAGCAGTACTTC. Residues: CASSYSGQGGYEQYF.

J is TRBJ1-1 and V is TRBV27; 7 bases match TRBD1. J lost 8 bases, V lost 3 bases, and 9 bases had no gene match. CDR1 MNHEY and CDR2 SMNVEV come from the germline V gene (reference sequence). The CDR3 has 14 amino acids. CDR3 in DNA: TGTGCCAGCAGTTTCCGGACAGGAGGGACGGAAGCTTTCTTT. The encoded protein is CASSFRTGGTEAFF.

This clone was counted between two and nine times. The rearrangement joins TRBV21-1 to TRBJ2-1; the table assigns TRBD1, which was not confirmed against the DNA. TRBV21-1 is designated a pseudogene. The CDR3 is made up of 15 amino acids. CDR3: CYTRIQTDAPNEQFF. The CDR3 nucleotides read TGTTACACCCGGATCCAGACAGATGCTCCCAATGAGCAGTTCTTC.

This clone was picked up one time. This rearrangement joins TRBV10-3 to TRBJ2-7; the D is unclear. CDR3 length equals 13 residues. Trimming left V 3 bases short and J 0 bases short, with 6 bases between. CDR1 and CDR2 from the germline V gene are ENHRY and SYGVKD. CDR3: CAISDTASYEQYF. The DNA for the CDR3 is TGTGCCATCAGTGACACAGCCTCCTACGAGCAGTACTTC.

For the CDR3, the DNA is TGCGCCAGCAGCTTGTCTCTGGGGAGAGGACCTGAGCAGTTCTTC. Protein product: CASSLSLGRGPEQFF. V is TRBV5-1 and J is TRBJ2-1, with D possibly being TRBD2 (5 bases). The V end was cut by 1 base, the J end by 9 bases, with 17 bases between. The germline gives CDR1 SGHRS, CDR2 YFSETQ. CDR3 length: 15 residues. Supplemented by reference TRBV5-1 and TRBJ2-1, the full variable domain reads KAGVTQTPRYLIKTRGQQVTLSCSPISGHRSVSWYQQTPGQGLQFLFEYFSETQRNKGNFPGRFSGRQFSNSRSEMNVSTLELGDSALYLCASSLSLGRGPEQFFGPGTRLTVL.

The J gene is TRBJ2-1, the V gene TRBV3-1 (or the pseudogene TRBV3-2); D is possibly TRBD1 (5 bases). The CDR3 has 14 amino acids. Trimming stripped 4 bases from V and 7 bases from J, with 14 bases between. Per the germline V gene, CDR1 is LGHDT and CDR2 is YNNKEL (reference sequence). The CDR3 bases are TGTGCCAGCAGCCTCCCTCAGAAGGGGAATGAGCAGTTCTTC. The encoded protein is CASSLPQKGNEQFF.

In this sample, this clone turned up a few times. This sequence joins TRBV7-8 and TRBJ2-3; 9 bases fit TRBD2. The V segment lost 3 bases and the J segment 1 base; nucleotides outside the gene matches: 8. CDR3 length: 17 amino acids. Per the germline V gene, CDR1 is SGHVS and CDR2 is FQNEAQ. The CDR3 DNA reads TGTGCCAGCAGCTTGGGTGTGGTAGCGGGAGGCACAGATACGCAGTATTTT. Residues: CASSLGVVAGGTDTQYF.

The CDR3 DNA follows: TGTGCCAGCAGAAGGGACAGGGCGGTGGATTCACCCCTCCACTTT. It encodes CASRRDRAVDSPLHF. The chain is built from TRBV5-4 and TRBJ1-6, with 9 nucleotides matching TRBD1. The CDR3 runs to 15 residues. The ends lost 5 bases at V and 8 bases at J; junction bases unmatched: 8. The germline CDR1 and CDR2 sequences are SGHNT and YYREEE (reference sequence).

The table lists this clone with a few counts. The chain joins TRBV6-5 to TRBJ1-1; no clear D. The V and J ends lost 6 bases and 2 bases respectively, with 7 bases between them. CDR3 length: 12 residues. CDR1 is MNHEY, CDR2 SVGAGI, per germline. The CDR3 DNA is TGTGCCAGCAGCCAGGTCAACACTGAAGCTTTCTTT. This codes for CASSQVNTEAFF.

The chain couples TRBV7-3 to TRBJ1-1, with a tentative D call TRBD1 (5 bases). The CDR3 loop spans 15 amino acids. Trimming stripped 5 bases from V and 5 bases from J, with 18 bases between. CDR1 is SGHTA, CDR2 FQGTGA, per germline. CDR3 nucleotide sequence: TGTGCCAGCAGCGCTACAGGTCGGGGGAAAACTGAAGCTTTCTTT. It yields the protein CASSATGRGKTEAFF.

The rearrangement links TRBV19 to TRBJ2-7; D unresolved. Trimming removed 3 bases at V and 3 bases at J, with 9 bases between. Germline CDR1 is LNHDA and CDR2 is SQIVND (reference sequence). This CDR3 is 13 amino acids long. The CDR3: CASSIGRNYEQYF. The CDR3 coding sequence is TGTGCCAGTAGTATCGGACGCAACTACGAGCAGTACTTC.

This clone was seen once. The chain links TRBV28 to TRBJ2-3; TRBD1 agrees at 10 bases. This CDR3 is built from 18 residues. Germline V gene data show CDR1 as MDHEN and CDR2 as SYDVKM. Trimming took 6 bases from V and 1 from J; bases not matched to a gene: 13. The CDR3 sequence is CASRPGQGFTGGTDTQYF. Written as DNA, the CDR3 is TGTGCCAGCAGACCGGGACAGGGGTTTACGGGAGGCACAGATACGCAGTATTTT.

As to this clone: Given a much more abundant clone one base away, this may be a read error. The sample has other DNA sequences that encode this CDR3 too. This chain joins TRBV7-3 and TRBJ1-1; TRBD1 agrees at 7 bases. The trim removed 5 bases at V and 3 bases at J, leaving 3 bases unmatched. This CDR3 is 13 amino acids long. CDR1 is SGHTA, CDR2 FQGTGA, per germline. CDR3 sequence (DNA): TGTGCCAGCAGCCCCCAGGGGGACACTGAAGCTTTCTTT. Protein product: CASSPQGDTEAFF.

The chain combines TRBV6-5 with TRBJ2-7; D perhaps matches TRBD1 (6 bases). This CDR3 is built from 12 residues. V shed 4 bases and J shed 10 bases, with 14 bases lying between them. Germline V gene data show CDR1 as MNHEY and CDR2 as SVGAGI. CDR3 nucleotide sequence: TGTGCCAGCAGTTCCACTTCGGACAGACAGTACTTC. It is translated as CASSSTSDRQYF.